The 21 T cell receptor beta chains below all came from one sample that was sequenced in a study of CD8+CD57+ T cells in acquired aplastic anemia. Genomic DNA was employed as the template in profiling TCR beta VDJ and CDR3. TCRdb ran MiXCR on the reads and lists one entry per CDR3 protein. The data hold 100,000 to 150,000 distinct CDR3 sequences, with 48% observed a single time. The sample consisted of sorted CD4+, CD8+, or CD8+CD57+ T cells (not recorded which) from PBMCs. These receptors were collected from a human donor in good health, serving as a control.

This clonotype was seen at least ten times. The genes are TRBV4-3 and TRBJ1-5; no firm D call. Germline CDR1 LGHNA, CDR2 YSLEER. CDR3 length: 13 amino acids. Trimming took 1 base from V and 5 from J, leaving 6 bases between them. In nucleotides, the CDR3 is TGCGCCAGCAGCCAAGGACGTGATCAGCCCCAGCATTTT. Translated, it gives CASSQGRDQPQHF.

On this clonotype itself: With a much larger clone just one base away, this may be a read error. Because the CDR3 is missing its conserved closing phenylalanine or tryptophan, this is likely a read error. The rearrangement joins TRBV20-1 to TRBJ1-3; weak D call: TRBD1 (5 bases). Germline V CDR1 and CDR2: DFQATT, SNEGSKA (reference sequence). V was clipped by 0 bases and J by 4 bases, with 13 bases between them. CDR3 length: 15 amino acids. The CDR3 sequence: CSAREGPVRGNTIYS. For the CDR3, the DNA is TGCAGTGCTAGAGAGGGGCCGGTCCGCGGAAACACCATATATTCT.

The chain recombines TRBV7-9 with TRBJ2-7; 7 nucleotides agree with TRBD1. Germline assignment: CDR1 SEHNR and CDR2 FQNEAQ (reference sequence). J was trimmed by 4 bases and V by 5 bases; bases with no gene match: 5. The CDR3 consists of 13 residues. The CDR3 here is CASSRQGPYEQYF. CDR3 coding DNA: TGTGCCAGCAGCCGACAGGGACCGTACGAGCAGTACTTC.

This clonotype was counted many times. The chain links TRBV5-6 to TRBJ2-7; D remains unclear. Looked up from germline, CDR1 is SGHDT and CDR2 is YYEEEE. The CDR3 is 11 residues long. V lost 5 bases to trimming and J lost 2 bases, with 5 bases between them. CDR3 sequence reads: CASSSAYEQYF. The CDR3 nucleotides are TGTGCCAGCAGTTCCGCCTACGAGCAGTACTTC.

This clonotype was counted between two and nine times. The chain couples TRBV10-3 to TRBJ2-7, with 9 bases fitting TRBD1. The CDR3 is made up of 14 amino acids. Germline V CDR1 and CDR2: ENHRY, SYGVKD. V dropped 6 bases and J dropped 4; count of bases not matched to a gene: 7. The CDR3 nucleotides are TGTGCCATCAGCGGACAGGGGAGGTCTTACGAGCAGTACTTC. This encodes CAISGQGRSYEQYF.

This clonotype was picked up many times. The rearrangement links TRBV5-1 to TRBJ2-1; weak D call: TRBD2 (5 bases). The CDR3 has 16 residues. Trimming took 8 bases from V and 8 from J, leaving 26 bases between them. Germline V CDR1 and CDR2: SGHRS, YFSETQ. The CDR3 DNA is TGCGCCAGGGGAAAAAATCGGAGGCGAACCGGACATGAGCAGTTCTTC. Translated, it gives CARGKNRRRTGHEQFF.

Ten or more counts support this clonotype. V and J are TRBV6-6 and TRBJ2-7, with 10 bases matching TRBD2. Trimming removed 0 bases from V and 2 bases from J; junction bases left unmatched: 1. CDR3 size: 15 residues. Germline V gives CDR1 MNHNY, CDR2 SVGAGI (reference sequence). The CDR3 spells CASSYSLAGAYEQYF. In nucleotides, the CDR3 is TGTGCCAGCAGTTACTCCCTAGCGGGGGCCTACGAGCAGTACTTC.

This clonotype appeared many times. The chain joins TRBV20-1 to TRBJ2-3; unclear D gene. V lost 2 bases and J 0 bases, leaving 9 bases between the germline ends. CDR1 is DFQATT, CDR2 SNEGSKA, per germline (reference sequence). CDR3 length equals 14 residues. The CDR3 DNA is TGCAGTGCTAGAAGGACGGAGAGCACAGATACGCAGTATTTT. It encodes CSARRTESTDTQYF.

The chain joins TRBV12-3 or TRBV12-4 to TRBJ2-7; a possible D gene is TRBD2 (10 bases). V dropped 5 bases and J dropped 6 bases, with 26 bases sitting between them. The CDR3 is 17 residues long. The CDR3 loop reads CASSLSGGRTGVGEQYF. The CDR3 nucleotides read TGTGCCAGCAGTCTTAGCGGGGGGAGGACAGGGGTGGGCGAGCAGTACTTC.

The J gene is TRBJ1-2, the V gene TRBV7-2, with D tentatively TRBD1 (6 bases). V was cut by 5 bases and J by 6 bases, with 19 bases left in between. The CDR3 is 15 residues long. Per germline, CDR1 SGHTA and CDR2 FQGNSA. CDR3 loop: CASSRGGVTWDGYTF. The CDR3 DNA sequence: TGTGCCAGCAGCCGCGGGGGCGTTACGTGGGATGGCTACACCTTC.

CDR3 in DNA: TGTGCCAGCAGCCCCTCCGGGACAGGGGGCGCAATCTATGGCTACACCTTC. Protein: CASSPSGTGGAIYGYTF. The chain carries TRBV11-1 and TRBJ1-2, with 12 nucleotides matching TRBD1. Germline V gives CDR1 SGHAT, CDR2 FQDESV (reference sequence). The CDR3 consists of 17 residues. The V gene end was trimmed by 5 bases and the J gene end by 4 bases; junction bases not matched to a gene: 11.

Ten or more counts support this clonotype. This chain uses TRBV7-2 with TRBJ2-3; 14 nucleotides agree with TRBD2. After removal of 4 bases from V and 2 bases from J, the junction contained 5 bases not matched to a gene. Per germline, CDR1 SGHTA and CDR2 FQGNSA. The length of the CDR3 is 17 residues. In DNA form, the CDR3 reads TGTGCCAGCAGCTCGACTAGCGGGGGGGCCGTCACAGATACGCAGTATTTT. Translation: CASSSTSGGAVTDTQYF.

This clonotype was counted a few times. The chain has TRBV7-9 and TRBJ1-2; 9 bases are a match to TRBD1. Germline V gene sequence: CDR1 SEHNR, CDR2 FQNEAQ (reference sequence). J lost 2 bases, V lost 0 bases, and 1 base had no gene match. The CDR3 runs 15 residues. This CDR3 reads CASSLADRGNYGYTF. The CDR3 DNA is TGTGCCAGCAGCTTAGCCGACAGGGGGAACTATGGCTACACCTTC.

This clonotype was counted many times. The V gene is TRBV5-1, the J gene TRBJ2-5; 9 bases are a match to TRBD1. Per germline, CDR1 SGHRS and CDR2 YFSETQ. The CDR3 runs to 17 residues. V lost 3 bases to trimming and J lost 3 bases; unmatched junction nucleotides: 12. CDR3 sequence reads: CASSSDHTGGAKETQYF. CDR3 bases: TGCGCCAGCAGCTCGGATCACACAGGGGGCGCGAAAGAGACCCAGTACTTC. Combining the CDR3 with reference TRBV5-1 and TRBJ2-5 gives the whole variable domain KAGVTQTPRYLIKTRGQQVTLSCSPISGHRSVSWYQQTPGQGLQFLFEYFSETQRNKGNFPGRFSGRQFSNSRSEMNVSTLELGDSALYLCASSSDHTGGAKETQYFGPGTRLLVL.

This clonotype showed up many times. The CDR3 region is CSARTSGVVTGELFF. The CDR3 DNA reads TGCAGTGCTAGAACCTCGGGAGTTGTCACCGGGGAGCTGTTTTTT. V is TRBV20-1 and J is TRBJ2-2; tentative D call: TRBD2 (6 bases). Germline V gene sequence: CDR1 DFQATT, CDR2 SNEGSKA (reference sequence). CDR3 length: 15 residues. V shed 2 bases and J shed 4 bases, with 14 bases lying between them.

At least ten counts were recorded for this clonotype. The V and J genes are TRBV2 and TRBJ1-5; D ambiguous. CDR1 is SNHLY and CDR2 is FYNNEI in the germline V gene. V lost 7 bases and J 4 bases, leaving 17 bases between the germline ends. The CDR3 runs to 15 residues. The CDR3 protein is CASMAENAGNQPQHF. The CDR3 DNA follows: TGTGCCAGCATGGCAGAAAATGCAGGAAATCAGCCCCAGCATTTT.

The V gene is TRBV20-1, the J gene TRBJ1-6, with 9 bases matching TRBD1. The CDR3 has 18 residues. V trimming: 4 bases; J trimming: 6 bases; junction bases outside the gene matches: 16. Germline CDR1 is DFQATT and CDR2 is SNEGSKA (reference sequence). CDR3 amino acids: CSAINRNGGTGLNSPLHF. CDR3 nucleotide sequence: TGCAGTGCTATCAACCGGAATGGCGGGACAGGGCTTAATTCACCCCTCCACTTT.

The chain combines TRBV12-3 or TRBV12-4 with TRBJ1-6, with no clear D. The V end was cut by 8 bases, the J end by 10 bases, with 12 bases between. The CDR3 is 12 residues long. CDR3 sequence (DNA): TGTGCCAGCGGCTCCGCCGCATCACCCCTCCACTTT. Residues: CASGSAASPLHF.

The chain employs TRBV2 and TRBJ1-2; D call uncertain. V lost 2 bases and J 7 bases, leaving 5 bases between the germline ends. CDR1 and CDR2 (germline): SNHLY, FYNNEI. CDR3 size: 11 residues. This CDR3 is CASSEYIGYTF. In DNA, the CDR3 is TGTGCCAGCAGTGAATATATTGGCTACACCTTC.

This clonotype was observed many times. The CDR3 DNA is TGTGCCAGCAGCGTAGCAACCGAGAAAACTAGCACGTACAATGAGCAGTTCTTC. It codes for CASSVATEKTSTYNEQFF. The chain combines TRBV9 with TRBJ2-1; a weak D match, TRBD2 (6 bases). With 0 bases removed from V and 4 bases from J, the gap between germline ends came to 20 bases. Germline-derived CDR1 and CDR2 are SGDLS and YYNGEE. This CDR3 is 18 amino acids long.

The chain joins TRBV24-1 to TRBJ1-5; D is unclear. CDR1 is KGHDR, CDR2 SFDVKD, per germline. The CDR3 runs 12 residues. V was trimmed by 3 bases and J by 4 bases, leaving 3 bases between them. The CDR3 DNA reads TGTGCCACCAGTGATGGTAATCAGCCCCAGCATTTT. Amino acids: CATSDGNQPQHF.